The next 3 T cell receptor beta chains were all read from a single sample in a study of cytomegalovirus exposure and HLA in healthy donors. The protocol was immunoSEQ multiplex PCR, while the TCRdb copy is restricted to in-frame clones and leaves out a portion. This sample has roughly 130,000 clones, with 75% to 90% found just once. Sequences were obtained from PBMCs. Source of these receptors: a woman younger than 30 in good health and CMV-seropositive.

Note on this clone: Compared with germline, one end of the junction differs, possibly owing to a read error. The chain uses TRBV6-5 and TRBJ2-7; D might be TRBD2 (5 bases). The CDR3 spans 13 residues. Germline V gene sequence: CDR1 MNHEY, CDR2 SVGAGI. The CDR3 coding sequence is TGTGCGAGCAGAGGGAGCCCCTCCTACGAGCAGTACTTC. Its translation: CASRGSPSYEQYF.

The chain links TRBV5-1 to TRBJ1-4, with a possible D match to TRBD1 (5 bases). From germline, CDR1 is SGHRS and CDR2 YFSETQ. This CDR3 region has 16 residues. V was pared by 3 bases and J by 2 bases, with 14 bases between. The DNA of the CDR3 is TGCGCCAGCAGCTCGGACACCCAGGACACTAATGAAAAACTGTTTTTT. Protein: CASSSDTQDTNEKLFF.

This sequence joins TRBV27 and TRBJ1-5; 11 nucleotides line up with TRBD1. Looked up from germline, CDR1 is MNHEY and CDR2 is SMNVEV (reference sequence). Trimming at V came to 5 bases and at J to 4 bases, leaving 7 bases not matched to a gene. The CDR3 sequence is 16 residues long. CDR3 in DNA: TGTGCCAGCAGTCTCTCCGGGACAGGGGGAAATCAGCCCCAGCATTTT. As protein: CASSLSGTGGNQPQHF.